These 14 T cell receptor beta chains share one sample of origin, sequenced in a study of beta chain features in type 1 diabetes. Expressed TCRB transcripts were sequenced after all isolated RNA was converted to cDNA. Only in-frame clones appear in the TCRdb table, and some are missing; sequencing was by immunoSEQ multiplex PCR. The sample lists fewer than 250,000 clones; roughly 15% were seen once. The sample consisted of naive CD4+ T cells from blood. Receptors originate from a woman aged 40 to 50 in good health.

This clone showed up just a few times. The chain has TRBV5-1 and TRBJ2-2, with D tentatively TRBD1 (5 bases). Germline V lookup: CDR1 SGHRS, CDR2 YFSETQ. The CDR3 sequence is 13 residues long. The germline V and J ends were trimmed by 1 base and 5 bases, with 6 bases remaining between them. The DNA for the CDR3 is TGCGCCAGCAGCTTGCAGGGAACCGGGGAGCTGTTTTTT. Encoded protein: CASSLQGTGELFF.

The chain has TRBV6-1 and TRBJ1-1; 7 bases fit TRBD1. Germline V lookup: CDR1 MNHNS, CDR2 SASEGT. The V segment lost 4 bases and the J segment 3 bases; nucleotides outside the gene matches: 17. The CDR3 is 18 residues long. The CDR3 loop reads CASSGQGAQGHRYTEAFF. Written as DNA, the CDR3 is TGTGCCAGCAGTGGGCAGGGAGCACAGGGGCACAGGTACACTGAAGCTTTCTTT.

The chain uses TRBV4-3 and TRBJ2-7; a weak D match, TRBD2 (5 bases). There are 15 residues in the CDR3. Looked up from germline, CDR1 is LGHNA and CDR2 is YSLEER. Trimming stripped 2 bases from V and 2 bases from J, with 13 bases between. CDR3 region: CASSQTPVGAYEQYF. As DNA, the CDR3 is TGCGCCAGCAGCCAAACCCCGGTGGGAGCCTACGAGCAGTACTTC.

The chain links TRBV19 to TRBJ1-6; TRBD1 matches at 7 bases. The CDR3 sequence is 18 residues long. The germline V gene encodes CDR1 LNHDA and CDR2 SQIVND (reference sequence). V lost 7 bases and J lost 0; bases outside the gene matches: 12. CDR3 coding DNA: TGTGCCAGTACCAAAGGCCAGGGGGGAGGCTCCTATAATTCACCCCTCCACTTT. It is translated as CASTKGQGGGSYNSPLHF.

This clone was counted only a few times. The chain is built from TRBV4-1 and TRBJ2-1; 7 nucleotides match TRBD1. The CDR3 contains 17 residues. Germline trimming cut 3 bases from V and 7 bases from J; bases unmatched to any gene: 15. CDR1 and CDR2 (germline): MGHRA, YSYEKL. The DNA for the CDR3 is TGCGCCAGCAGCCAGCCTACAGGGGCCCCGCGAAGAAATGAGCAGTTCTTC. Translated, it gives CASSQPTGAPRRNEQFF.

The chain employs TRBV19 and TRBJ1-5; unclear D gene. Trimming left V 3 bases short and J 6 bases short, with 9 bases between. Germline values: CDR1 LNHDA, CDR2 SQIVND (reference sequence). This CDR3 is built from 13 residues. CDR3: CASSILSGQPQHF. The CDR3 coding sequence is TGTGCCAGTAGTATTTTGTCCGGTCAGCCCCAGCATTTT.

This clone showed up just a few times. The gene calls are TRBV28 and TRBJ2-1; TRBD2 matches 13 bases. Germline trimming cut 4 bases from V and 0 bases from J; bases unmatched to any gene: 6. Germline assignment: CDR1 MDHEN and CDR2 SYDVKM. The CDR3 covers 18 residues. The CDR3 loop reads CASSYWTSGGRSYNEQFF. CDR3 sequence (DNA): TGTGCCAGCAGTTACTGGACTAGCGGGGGCCGCTCCTACAATGAGCAGTTCTTC.

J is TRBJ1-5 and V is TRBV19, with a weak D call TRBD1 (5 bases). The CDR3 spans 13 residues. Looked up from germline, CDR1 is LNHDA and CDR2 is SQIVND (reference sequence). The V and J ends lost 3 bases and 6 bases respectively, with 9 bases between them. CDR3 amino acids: CASSMQGGQPQHF. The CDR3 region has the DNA TGTGCCAGTAGTATGCAGGGAGGTCAGCCCCAGCATTTT.

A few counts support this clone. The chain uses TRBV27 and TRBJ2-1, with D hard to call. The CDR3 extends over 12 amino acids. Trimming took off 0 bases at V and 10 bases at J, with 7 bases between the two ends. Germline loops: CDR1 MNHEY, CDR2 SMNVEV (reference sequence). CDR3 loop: CASSLSSGEQFF. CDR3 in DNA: TGTGCCAGCAGTTTATCGTCCGGGGAGCAGTTCTTC.

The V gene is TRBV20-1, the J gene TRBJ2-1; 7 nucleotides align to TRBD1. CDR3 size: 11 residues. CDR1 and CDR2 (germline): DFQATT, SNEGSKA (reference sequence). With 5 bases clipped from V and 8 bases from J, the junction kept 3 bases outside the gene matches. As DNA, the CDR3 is TGCAGTGCTCTTAGGGGGCATGAGCAGTTCTTC. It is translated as CSALRGHEQFF.

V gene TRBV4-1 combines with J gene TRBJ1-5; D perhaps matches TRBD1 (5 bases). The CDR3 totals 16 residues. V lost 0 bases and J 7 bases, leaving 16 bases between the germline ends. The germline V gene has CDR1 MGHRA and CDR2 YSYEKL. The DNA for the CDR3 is TGCGCCAGCAGCCAAGACGGGCCTCCAGCAGGGCAGCCCCAGCATTTT. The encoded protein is CASSQDGPPAGQPQHF.

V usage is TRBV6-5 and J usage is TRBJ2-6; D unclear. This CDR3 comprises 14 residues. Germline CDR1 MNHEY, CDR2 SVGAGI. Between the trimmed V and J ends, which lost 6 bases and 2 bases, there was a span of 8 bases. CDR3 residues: CASSRQPGANVLTF. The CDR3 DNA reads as TGTGCCAGCAGCAGGCAACCTGGGGCCAACGTCCTGACTTTC.

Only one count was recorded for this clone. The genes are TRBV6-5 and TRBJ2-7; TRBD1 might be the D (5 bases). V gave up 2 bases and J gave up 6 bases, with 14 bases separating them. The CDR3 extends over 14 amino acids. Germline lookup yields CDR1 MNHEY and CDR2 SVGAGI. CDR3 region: CASSYGQGFSEQYF. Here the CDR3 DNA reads TGTGCCAGCAGTTACGGTCAGGGATTCTCCGAGCAGTACTTC.

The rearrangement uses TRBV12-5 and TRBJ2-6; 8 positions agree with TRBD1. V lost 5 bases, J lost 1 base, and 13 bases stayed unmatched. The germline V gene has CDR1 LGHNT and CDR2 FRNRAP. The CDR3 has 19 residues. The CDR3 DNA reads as TGTGCTAGTGGTCGACTATGGACAGGGAAAAGGTCTGGGGCCAACGTCCTGACTTTC. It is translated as CASGRLWTGKRSGANVLTF. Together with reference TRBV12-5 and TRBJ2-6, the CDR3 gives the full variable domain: DARVTQTPRHKVTEMGQEVTMRCQPILGHNTVFWYRQTMMQGLELLAYFRNRAPLDDSGMPKDRFSAEMPDATLATLKIQPSEPRDSAVYFCASGRLWTGKRSGANVLTFGAGSRLTVL.